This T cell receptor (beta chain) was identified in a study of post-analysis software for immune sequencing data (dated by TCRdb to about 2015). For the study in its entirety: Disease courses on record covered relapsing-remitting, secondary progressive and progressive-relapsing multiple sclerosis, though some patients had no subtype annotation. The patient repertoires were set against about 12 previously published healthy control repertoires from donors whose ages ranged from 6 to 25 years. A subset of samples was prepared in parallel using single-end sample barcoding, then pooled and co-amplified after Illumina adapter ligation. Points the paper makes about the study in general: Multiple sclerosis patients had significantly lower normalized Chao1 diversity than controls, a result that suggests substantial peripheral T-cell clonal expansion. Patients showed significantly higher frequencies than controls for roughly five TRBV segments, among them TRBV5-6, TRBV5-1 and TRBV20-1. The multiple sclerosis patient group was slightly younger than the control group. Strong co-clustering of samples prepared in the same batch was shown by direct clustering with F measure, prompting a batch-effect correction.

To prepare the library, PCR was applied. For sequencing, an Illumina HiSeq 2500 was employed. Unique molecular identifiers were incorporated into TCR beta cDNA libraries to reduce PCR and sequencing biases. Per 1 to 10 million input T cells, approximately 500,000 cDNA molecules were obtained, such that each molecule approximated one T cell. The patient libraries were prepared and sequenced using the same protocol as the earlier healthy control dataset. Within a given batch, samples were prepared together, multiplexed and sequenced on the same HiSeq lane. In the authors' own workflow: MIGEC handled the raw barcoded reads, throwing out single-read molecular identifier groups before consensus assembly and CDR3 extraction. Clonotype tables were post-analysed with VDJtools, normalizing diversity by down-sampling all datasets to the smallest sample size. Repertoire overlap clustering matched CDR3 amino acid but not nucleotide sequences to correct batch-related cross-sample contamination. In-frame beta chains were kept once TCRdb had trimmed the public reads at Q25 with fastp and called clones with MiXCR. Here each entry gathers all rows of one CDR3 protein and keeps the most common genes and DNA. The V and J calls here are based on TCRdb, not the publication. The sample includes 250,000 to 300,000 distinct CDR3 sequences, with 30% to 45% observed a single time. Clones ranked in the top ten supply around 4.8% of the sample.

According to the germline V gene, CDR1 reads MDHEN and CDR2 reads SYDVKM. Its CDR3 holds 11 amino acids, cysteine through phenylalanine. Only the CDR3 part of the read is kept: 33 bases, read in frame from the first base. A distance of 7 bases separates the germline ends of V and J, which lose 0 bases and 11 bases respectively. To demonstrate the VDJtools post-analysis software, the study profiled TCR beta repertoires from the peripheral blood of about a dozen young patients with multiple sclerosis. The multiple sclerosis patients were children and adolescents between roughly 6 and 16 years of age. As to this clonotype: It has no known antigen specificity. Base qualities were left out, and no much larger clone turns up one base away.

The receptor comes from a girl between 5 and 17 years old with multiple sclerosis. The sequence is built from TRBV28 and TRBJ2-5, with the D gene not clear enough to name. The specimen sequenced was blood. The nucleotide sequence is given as TGTGCCAGCAGTTTATGGCAGGAGCAGTACTTC. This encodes CASSLWQEQYF. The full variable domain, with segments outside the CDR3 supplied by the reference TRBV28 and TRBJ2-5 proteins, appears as DVKVTQSSRYLVKRTGEKVFLECVQDMDHENMFWYRQDPGLGLRLIYFSYDVKMKEKGDIPEGYSVSREKKERFSLILESASTNQTSMYLCASSLWQEQYFGPGTRLLVL.